This record looks at one T cell receptor (beta chain) sequence and its context. This entry belongs to a study of blood T cell repertoires in COVID-19. Trimming pared 5 bases from V and 6 bases from J, leaving 22 bases between. Germline V lookup: CDR1 LNHNV, CDR2 YYDKDF (reference sequence). This CDR3 contains 17 residues. The protocol was immunoSEQ multiplex PCR, while the TCRdb copy is restricted to in-frame clones and leaves out a portion. In the table there are 140,000 or so clones, 84% of which are singletons. The sample comprised peripheral blood. The chain joins TRBV15 to TRBJ2-2, with D possibly matching TRBD1 (6 bases). The clonotype was recovered from a man in his sixties with active or convalescent COVID-19. For the CDR3, the DNA is TGTGCCACCAGCGCTTCCCGGACAGCTATGTATTCCGGGGAGCTGTTTTTT. It codes for CATSASRTAMYSGELFF.